In this sample, the clone carrying this T cell receptor beta chain turned up many times. This sample is part of a study of T cell repertoires in cytomegalovirus infection. CDR3 length equals 13 residues. The germline V gene has CDR1 SGHDN and CDR2 FVKESK. The germline V and J ends were trimmed by 6 bases and 4 bases, with 10 bases remaining between them. TCRdb recomputed calls from the reads with MiXCR, one row per CDR3 protein. The data contain about 330,000 distinct CDR3 sequences, around a tenth of them singletons. The chain combines TRBV14 with TRBJ2-1; a possible D gene is TRBD1 (5 bases). This TCR was sampled from a human donor in good health (CMV status not recorded). Some clones in this sample may be carry-over from other donors' samples. Sequencing used PBMCs. CDR3 nucleotides: TGTGCCAGCAGGGGGCCAAATTACAATGAGCAGTTCTTC. Its translation: CASRGPNYNEQFF.